This T cell receptor beta chain was captured by sequencing in a study of T cell responses to AZD1222 COVID-19 vaccine. TCRdb's copy holds only in-frame clones and misses some; the assay was immunoSEQ multiplex PCR. Counted here are roughly 100,000 clones, 91% occurring once; the ten biggest clones make up less than 55%. Regarding this clone: Its antigen is unknown.

Study-level results: Repertoires were obtained only post-peak T cell response. Increased Spike-specific TCR breadth and depth were observed after two AZD1222 doses. The number of AZD1222 recipients seropositive at baseline was only 5 to 7.

CDR3 length equals 16 residues. From germline, CDR1 is SGHRS and CDR2 YFSETQ. The V gene lost 0 bases and the J gene lost 0 bases, with 10 bases spanning the gap. The receptor was derived from an adult in good health. Sequenced material: peripheral blood, taken on day 0 of AZD1222 vaccination. V is TRBV5-1 and J is TRBJ1-3; no clear D. Written as DNA, the CDR3 is TGCGCCAGCAGCTTGGGAGGCCCCAACTCTGGAAACACCATATATTTT. It yields the protein CASSLGGPNSGNTIYF. Drawing the rest from reference TRBV5-1 and TRBJ1-3, the complete variable domain is KAGVTQTPRYLIKTRGQQVTLSCSPISGHRSVSWYQQTPGQGLQFLFEYFSETQRNKGNFPGRFSGRQFSNSRSEMNVSTLELGDSALYLCASSLGGPNSGNTIYFGEGSWLTVV.